The rows below give T cell receptor beta chains drawn from one sample of a study of blood T cell repertoires in COVID-19. Sequencing used immunoSEQ multiplex PCR; TCRdb keeps in-frame clones, though not all of them. The sample holds around 200,000 clones, over 75% seen once. Specimen: peripheral blood. All receptors derive from a human donor with active or convalescent COVID-19. The donor label of this sample is uncertain. CDR3s include the opening cysteine and the closing phenylalanine or tryptophan. Each record gives: J gene, D gene, V gene, CDR3 length, clone size, CDR3 DNA, CDR3 protein. D genes are given only for firm matches. Not all rows give a size; the values are once, few, many and, for expanded clones, a class.

>TRBJ2-5|NA|TRBV5-1|14|once
TGCGCCAGCAGTTACTCGGGTGGCCAAGAGACCCAGTACTTC
CASSYSGGQETQYF
>TRBJ1-3|NA|TRBV12-3/TRBV12-4|13|NA
TGTGCCAGCAGGAGGGGGAAGGGAAACACCATATATTTT
CASRRGKGNTIYF
>TRBJ1-1|NA|TRBV28|13|NA
TGTGCCAGCAGTTTAGGGCAGGTTACTGAAGCTTTCTTT
CASSLGQVTEAFF
>TRBJ1-1|TRBD1|TRBV27|17|once
TGTGCCAGCAGTCTACGAAGGACAGGGGGCGTGAACACTGAAGCTTTCTTT
CASSLRRTGGVNTEAFF
>TRBJ2-2|TRBD1|TRBV29-1|14|NA
TGCAGCGTTGAAGATACGAGGGGGCGAGGGGAGCTGTTTTTT
CSVEDTRGRGELFF
>TRBJ2-3|NA|TRBV29-1|13|NA
TGCAGCGTAGGACAGACCTACTCAGATACGCAGTATTTT
CSVGQTYSDTQYF
>TRBJ2-1|TRBD1|TRBV18|17|NA
TGTGCCAGCTCACCACTTAAGGGACAGGGGGTCTACAATGAGCAGTTCTTC
CASSPLKGQGVYNEQFF
>TRBJ2-7|NA|TRBV10-1|15|NA
TGCGCCAGCAGTGAGTCGTGGGGCTCAACCTACGAGCAGTACTTC
CASSESWGSTYEQYF
>TRBJ2-7|TRBD1|TRBV27|14|few
TGTGCCAGCAGTTGGGACAGGAGCTCCTACGAGCAGTACTTC
CASSWDRSSYEQYF
>TRBJ2-6|NA|TRBV15|16|NA
TGTGCCACCAGCACAGGAGGGTTCTCTGGGGCCAACGTCCTGACTTTC
CATSTGGFSGANVLTF
>TRBJ1-4|NA|TRBV25-1|15|once
TGTGCCAGCAGTGGCTCCGGGTCCCTTAATGAAAAACTGTTTTTT
CASSGSGSLNEKLFF
>TRBJ2-1|NA|TRBV7-8|10|once
TGTGCCACCCTCCACAATGAGCAGTTCTTC
CATLHNEQFF
>TRBJ2-2|NA|TRBV12-5|16|NA
TGTGCTAGTGGGGGGAGGACAAGGGATATCACCGGGGAGCTGTTTTTT
CASGGRTRDITGELFF
>TRBJ2-1|NA|TRBV5-6|15|NA
TGTGCCAGCAGCCCGTCGCGTGCTTCCTACAATGAGCAGTTCTTC
CASSPSRASYNEQFF
>TRBJ1-3|NA|TRBV5-1|13|NA
TGCGCCAGCAGCTTGATCCCGGGGGACACCATATATTTT
CASSLIPGDTIYF
>TRBJ1-5|TRBD1|TRBV28|14|once
TGTGCCAGCACCCCGGGACAGGGATTTCAGCCCCAGCATTTT
CASTPGQGFQPQHF
>TRBJ2-5|NA|TRBV6-1|15|NA
TGTGCCAGCAGTGAATGGGGTACCGGGGGAGAGACCCAGTACTTC
CASSEWGTGGETQYF
>TRBJ2-1|TRBD2|TRBV6-2/TRBV6-3|13|few
TGTGCCAGCAGTTACTTAGCGGGAGATGAGCAGTTCTTC
CASSYLAGDEQFF
>TRBJ1-1|NA|TRBV13|16|NA
TGTGCCAGCAGCATACTTACACCCTCGCGGGGCACTGAAGCTTTCTTT
CASSILTPSRGTEAFF
>TRBJ2-3|TRBD2|TRBV20-1|15|NA
TGCAGTGCTAGTCGGCAACTCGCGGGAGCAGATACGCAGTATTTT
CSASRQLAGADTQYF
>TRBJ1-2|NA|TRBV28|14|NA
TGTGCCAGCAGTTTAGGGGGGAGGAACTCTGGCTACACCTTC
CASSLGGRNSGYTF
>TRBJ2-5|TRBD2|TRBV24-1|14|NA
TGTGCCACCAGTGACCTAGCGGCGGGAGAGACCCAGTACTTC
CATSDLAAGETQYF
>TRBJ2-5|TRBD1|TRBV2|16|NA
TGTGCCAGCAGCCTGACAGGGGGTAGGTTCGTAGAGACCCAGTACTTC
CASSLTGGRFVETQYF
>TRBJ1-2|NA|TRBV6-6|14|NA
TGTGCCAGCAGTTACCCTGGCACCGAATATGGCTACACCTTC
CASSYPGTEYGYTF
>TRBJ2-1|TRBD2|TRBV5-4|15|NA
TGTGCCAGCAGCCAGACTAGCGGGACCTACAATGAGCAGTTCTTC
CASSQTSGTYNEQFF
>TRBJ2-2|NA|TRBV5-5|13|few
TGTGCCAGCAGGCGGGACAACACCGGGGAGCTGTTTTTT
CASRRDNTGELFF
>TRBJ2-2|TRBD2|TRBV2|18|once
TGTGCCAGCAGGCAATCGGGAGGGAGGACGAGGGACACCGGGGAGCTGTTTTTT
CASRQSGGRTRDTGELFF
>TRBJ2-1|TRBD1|TRBV27|14|NA
TGTGCCAGCAAACTGGCCCTCCGGGACAGGGGAAACTTCTTC
CASKLALRDRGNFF
>TRBJ2-5|TRBD2|TRBV30|15|NA
TGTGCCTGGAGTGGACTAGCGGGGACGAAAGAGACCCAGTACTTC
CAWSGLAGTKETQYF
>TRBJ1-1|NA|TRBV7-9|14|NA
TGTGCCAGCAGCTTCACAGGGACGGCCACTGAAGCTTTCTTT
CASSFTGTATEAFF
>TRBJ1-5|NA|TRBV7-9|14|NA
TGTGCCAGCCCGCCGGGAGGTAGCAATCAGCCCCAGCATTTT
CASPPGGSNQPQHF
>TRBJ1-1|TRBD1|TRBV20-1|11|NA
TGCAGAGGAGGGGGCGGAGCTGAAGCTTTCTTT
CRGGGGAEAFF
>TRBJ2-7|TRBD1|TRBV24-1|19|NA
TGTGCCACCAGTGATGTCGGGACAGCCCCTCTTAAACGCTCCTACGAGCAGTACTTC
CATSDVGTAPLKRSYEQYF
>TRBJ2-1|NA|TRBV6-2/TRBV6-3|20|NA
TGTGCCAGCAGTTACGTCCGAATAAAATCGACAGCTCCCTTTGACAATGAGCAGTTCTTC
CASSYVRIKSTAPFDNEQFF
>TRBJ2-3|NA|TRBV9|17|NA
TGTGCCAGCAGCGTAGATTGGGGCAGGTTGGGCAGTGTGTGGCAGTATTTT
CASSVDWGRLGSVWQYF
>TRBJ2-1|NA|TRBV27|18|NA
TGTGCCAGCAGGGACGGAGACAGGGCCGGGGGTCTGTACAATGAGCAGTTCTTC
CASRDGDRAGGLYNEQFF
>TRBJ1-1|NA|TRBV5-4|13|NA
TGTGCCAGCAGCTTGAGCTTGAACACTGAAGCTTTCTTT
CASSLSLNTEAFF
>TRBJ2-2|TRBD2|TRBV9|16|NA
TGTGCCAGCGGACGACTAGCGGGTACGAACACCGGGGAGCTGTTTTTT
CASGRLAGTNTGELFF
>TRBJ2-1|TRBD2|TRBV5-1|16|few
TGCGCCAGCAGCTTCACCGGGACTACCGGGAACAATGAGCAGTTCTTC
CASSFTGTTGNNEQFF
>TRBJ1-1|TRBD1|TRBV3-1/TRBV3-2|14|NA
TGTGCCAGCAGCCTCGGACAGGGGAGCACTGAAGCTTTCTTT
CASSLGQGSTEAFF
>TRBJ2-3|TRBD2|TRBV11-2|15|NA
TGTGCCAGCAGCTTAGGGGGGGGAAGCACAGATACGCAGTATTTT
CASSLGGGSTDTQYF
>TRBJ1-1|NA|TRBV11-2|13|NA
TGTGCCAGCAGCCCCCAGGGGTGGGGTGAAGCTTTCTTT
CASSPQGWGEAFF
>TRBJ1-2|TRBD1|TRBV5-1|17|many
TGCGCCAGCAGCTTGCGCAGTCAGGGGGCTAACCTTTATGGCTACACCTTC
CASSLRSQGANLYGYTF
>TRBJ2-3|NA|TRBV2|15|once
TGTGCCAGCAGTGGCCTTCTCCTGGGGGGAGATACGCAGTATTTT
CASSGLLLGGDTQYF
>TRBJ1-2|TRBD1|TRBV19|14|once
TGTGCCAGTCACCGAGACAGGGAAGGAGAGGGCTACACCTTC
CASHRDREGEGYTF
>TRBJ2-1|NA|TRBV27|14|NA
TGTGCCAGCAGTCCTTTCCCTTACTACAATGAGCAGTTCTTC
CASSPFPYYNEQFF
>TRBJ1-2|TRBD1|TRBV2|14|NA
TGTGCCAGCAGTTGGGACAGGGAAAACTATGGCTACACCTTC
CASSWDRENYGYTF
>TRBJ1-2|NA|TRBV2|14|NA
TGTGCCAGCAGTCCCCCGGGAGCTAACTATGGCTACACCTTC
CASSPPGANYGYTF
>TRBJ2-1|TRBD1|TRBV5-6|19|NA
TGTGCCAGCACCCAGAACCGGGACAGGGTTCTTCGGGAAAGAGGTGAGCAGTTCTTC
CASTQNRDRVLRERGEQFF
>TRBJ2-3|TRBD2|TRBV9|19|NA
TGTGCCAGCAGCCCTCCCGGTGGGGTAGCGGGAGGACACACAGATACGCAGTATTTT
CASSPPGGVAGGHTDTQYF
>TRBJ1-1|NA|TRBV6-5|16|NA
TGTGCCAGCAGTTACTCGGGGCGGGGGCGGAGAACTGAAGCTTTCTTT
CASSYSGRGRRTEAFF
>TRBJ1-1|TRBD1|TRBV7-2|14|NA
TGTGCCAGCAGCTTATCAGGGGGCTGGACTGAAGCTTTCTTT
CASSLSGGWTEAFF
>TRBJ2-1|NA|TRBV3-1/TRBV3-2|13|NA
TGTGCCAGCAGCCCACAGGAAGACAATGAGCAGTTCTTC
CASSPQEDNEQFF
>TRBJ2-2|NA|TRBV7-8|14|NA
TGTGCCAGCAGCCCAGATGGGGCACGGGGGGAGCTGTTTTTT
CASSPDGARGELFF
>TRBJ2-7|TRBD1|TRBV29-1|13|once
TGCAGCGTTGAACTAGGGACAGGGGACGAGCAGTACTTC
CSVELGTGDEQYF
>TRBJ2-1|TRBD2|TRBV7-2|14|NA
TGTGCCAGCAGCTTAGGGACTAGCGGGAGGGCACAGTTCTTC
CASSLGTSGRAQFF
>TRBJ1-4|NA|TRBV5-1|15|NA
TGCGCCAGCAGCTTGCAGGGCATCTTAAGAGAAAAACTGTTTTTT
CASSLQGILREKLFF
>TRBJ2-7|NA|TRBV2|14|NA
TGTGCCAGTCGCCGCCGGGAATGGGAAGGAGAGCAGTACTTC
CASRRREWEGEQYF
>TRBJ2-3|TRBD2|TRBV30|15|NA
TGTGCCTGGAGCAGGAGTAGCGGGGGGGCGGATACGCAGTATTTT
CAWSRSSGGADTQYF
>TRBJ2-2|TRBD2|TRBV7-7|14|few
TGTGCTAGCAGGCTAGCGGGAGGGGCCGGGGAGCTGTTTTTT
CASRLAGGAGELFF